Listed below are T cell receptor beta chains from one sample, sequenced in a study of neoadjuvant nivolumab and ipilimumab in lung cancer. Here immunoSEQ multiplex PCR was the method, and the copy in TCRdb shows in-frame clones only, minus some. The data contain 1,500 to 2,000 clones, roughly 80% of them singletons. The specimen was tumor tissue, collected before neoadjuvant nivolumab, alone or with ipilimumab. These receptors came from an adult with non-small cell lung cancer. CDR3s include the opening cysteine and the closing phenylalanine or tryptophan. D genes are given only for firm matches. Clone sizes are given selectively: once, few, many, or a class where the clone is expanded.

v_gene	abundance	j_gene	d_gene	CDR3aa	CDR3nt
TRBV19	few	TRBJ1-5	.	CASAWDVHSNQPQHF	TGTGCCAGTGCCTGGGACGTCCATAGCAATCAGCCCCAGCATTTT
TRBV6-5	.	TRBJ2-2	.	CASNVGPNTGELFF	TGTGCCAGCAATGTCGGCCCGAACACCGGGGAGCTGTTTTTT
TRBV9	.	TRBJ1-2	.	CASSDRGVGDYGYTF	TGTGCCAGCAGCGACCGGGGGGTAGGAGACTATGGCTACACCTTC
TRBV6-4	few	TRBJ1-1	.	CASSAEGGINTEAFF	TGTGCCAGCAGTGCTGAAGGGGGGATAAACACTGAAGCTTTCTTT
TRBV7-2	few	TRBJ1-1	.	CASSLAGTEAFF	TGTGCCAGCAGCTTAGCAGGAACTGAAGCTTTCTTT
TRBV7-8	few	TRBJ2-1	TRBD2	CASSPWTSGSDNEQFF	TGTGCCAGCAGCCCTTGGACTAGCGGGAGCGACAATGAGCAGTTCTTC
TRBV10-3	.	TRBJ1-3	TRBD1	CAISGTGGGFGSGNTIYF	TGTGCCATCAGCGGGACAGGGGGAGGATTCGGCTCTGGAAACACCATATATTTT
TRBV4-3	.	TRBJ2-5	.	CASSQVSEPRETQYF	TGCGCCAGCAGCCAAGTATCGGAACCTAGGGAGACCCAGTACTTC
TRBV11-2	few	TRBJ2-1	.	CASSLGPGLVYEQFF	TGTGCCAGCAGCTTAGGTCCAGGGTTGGTTTATGAGCAGTTCTTC
TRBV28	.	TRBJ2-1	TRBD2	CASSLLSGLAGDGYNEQFF	TGTGCCAGCAGTTTATTATCTGGACTAGCGGGAGATGGGTACAATGAGCAGTTCTTC
TRBV4-2	.	TRBJ2-1	TRBD2	CASSQGVSGSGNEQFF	TGTGCCAGCAGCCAAGGGGTTAGCGGGAGTGGGAATGAGCAGTTCTTC
TRBV6-4	.	TRBJ2-1	TRBD2	CASSDLAVGDEQFF	TGTGCCAGCAGTGACCTAGCGGTAGGGGATGAGCAGTTCTTC
TRBV15	once	TRBJ1-5	.	CATSRVLGTAKGNQPQHF	TGTGCCACCAGCAGAGTTCTTGGGACGGCGAAGGGCAATCAGCCCCAGCATTTT
TRBV9	.	TRBJ2-1	.	CASSPGTDLEQFF	TGTGCCAGCAGCCCCGGGACTGATCTTGAGCAGTTCTTC
TRBV7-8	.	TRBJ2-7	TRBD1	CASSFPDRGGEQYF	TGTGCCAGCAGCTTCCCTGACAGGGGCGGCGAGCAGTACTTC
TRBV6-1	.	TRBJ2-1	TRBD2	CASSDPSGRAYEQFF	TGTGCCAGCAGTGATCCGAGCGGGAGGGCCTATGAGCAGTTCTTC
TRBV6-1	.	TRBJ1-3	.	CASTVEEDSGNTIYF	TGTGCCAGCACGGTCGAGGAGGACTCTGGAAACACCATATATTTT
TRBV7-2	.	TRBJ2-3	TRBD2	CASSLVLAGSTDTQYF	TGTGCCAGCAGCTTAGTTCTAGCGGGGAGCACAGATACGCAGTATTTT
TRBV4-1	large	TRBJ2-7	TRBD1	CASSQQGVNYEQYF	TGCGCCAGCAGCCAACAGGGGGTAAACTACGAGCAGTACTTC
TRBV5-5	.	TRBJ2-7	.	CASSSGYSGSYEQYF	TGTGCCAGCAGCTCCGGCTACAGCGGATCCTACGAGCAGTACTTC
TRBV14	.	TRBJ2-1	TRBD2	CAGSQGWLAGVRNEQFF	TGTGCCGGCAGCCAAGGATGGTTAGCGGGAGTTCGGAATGAGCAGTTCTTC
TRBV30	.	TRBJ1-2	.	CAWSVRSTAYGYTF	TGTGCCTGGAGTGTACGCTCGACAGCTTATGGCTACACCTTC
TRBV28	.	TRBJ1-3	.	CASSPQGPRTRGLGNTIYF	TGTGCCAGCAGCCCTCAGGGGCCTCGAACACGGGGGCTTGGAAACACCATATATTTT
TRBV29-1	.	TRBJ2-1	TRBD2	CSARGTSGRREQFF	TGCAGCGCCCGAGGGACTAGCGGGAGACGTGAGCAGTTCTTC
TRBV19	.	TRBJ1-1	.	CASSIGQIGAEAFF	TGTGCCAGTAGTATCGGACAGATAGGCGCTGAAGCTTTCTTT
TRBV29-1	.	TRBJ1-5	TRBD1	CSVGTGGLNQPQHF	TGCAGCGTTGGGACAGGGGGCCTGAATCAGCCCCAGCATTTT
TRBV5-4	.	TRBJ2-2	TRBD2	CASQVGTSSSGELFF	TGTGCCAGCCAAGTCGGGACTAGTTCTTCCGGGGAGCTGTTTTTT
TRBV28	.	TRBJ2-7	TRBD2	CASSRGLAGGYEQYF	TGTGCCAGCAGCCGCGGACTAGCGGGAGGCTACGAGCAGTACTTC
TRBV19	.	TRBJ2-5	TRBD2	CASSFTGTSPSETQYF	TGTGCCAGTAGTTTCACCGGGACTAGCCCGTCGGAGACCCAGTACTTC
TRBV6-6	.	TRBJ2-3	TRBD2	CASRGLAGSTDTQYF	TGTGCCAGCAGGGGACTAGCGGGTAGCACAGATACGCAGTATTTT
TRBV11-1	.	TRBJ1-1	.	CASSLGTATGAFF	TGTGCCAGCAGCCTCGGGACGGCCACCGGAGCTTTCTTT
TRBV18	.	TRBJ2-2	.	CASSAGRTRVTGELFF	TGTGCCAGCTCAGCGGGACGTACGCGAGTCACCGGGGAGCTGTTTTTT
TRBV25-1	.	TRBJ1-2	.	CASSEESPYGYTF	TGTGCCAGCAGCGAGGAGAGTCCCTATGGCTACACCTTC
TRBV10-2	.	TRBJ2-7	.	CASSESGLAFHEQYF	TGCGCCAGCAGTGAGTCGGGACTGGCTTTTCACGAGCAGTACTTC
TRBV7-8	once	TRBJ2-3	TRBD1	CASTRTGRSDTDTQYF	TGTGCCAGCACCCGGACAGGGAGATCCGACACAGATACGCAGTATTTT
TRBV11-3	.	TRBJ2-1	.	CASSFRLVEPEEQFF	TGTGCCAGCAGCTTCAGACTAGTTGAACCAGAGGAGCAGTTCTTC
TRBV28	.	TRBJ1-1	.	CASSISQNTEAFF	TGTGCCAGCAGCATTTCACAGAACACTGAAGCTTTCTTT
TRBV20-1	.	TRBJ2-7	.	CSASQVSEQYF	TGCAGTGCTAGTCAGGTTTCCGAGCAGTACTTC
TRBV13	once	TRBJ1-2	.	CASSDQLRLGYGYTF	TGTGCCAGCAGCGACCAACTTCGTCTGGGGTATGGCTACACCTTC
TRBV7-2	.	TRBJ1-3	.	CASSLASGNTIYF	TGTGCCAGCAGCCTCGCCTCTGGAAACACCATATATTTT
TRBV7-8	.	TRBJ2-7	.	CASSLSGMDLEPRPLEQYF	TGTGCCAGCAGCTTGTCAGGCATGGATTTAGAACCTCGGCCTCTCGAGCAGTACTTC
TRBV7-8	.	TRBJ1-2	TRBD1	CASSSDRVYGYTF	TGTGCCAGCAGTTCCGACAGGGTCTATGGCTACACCTTC
TRBV7-9	.	TRBJ2-3	TRBD1	CASSLALTGVEDTQYF	TGTGCCAGCAGCTTAGCGCTTACAGGGGTGGAAGATACGCAGTATTTT
TRBV18	.	TRBJ1-2	TRBD1	CASSPGSTGSSYTF	TGTGCCAGCTCACCAGGATCGACAGGGTCCAGCTACACCTTC
TRBV6-1	.	TRBJ2-7	TRBD1	CASSEEAGGSYEQYF	TGTGCCAGCAGTGAAGAGGCAGGGGGCTCCTACGAGCAGTACTTC
TRBV10-3	few	TRBJ2-7	.	CAIDERDGGEQYF	TGTGCCATCGACGAACGGGATGGGGGAGAGCAGTACTTC
TRBV5-1	few	TRBJ1-4	.	CASSLSGRGENEKLFF	TGCGCCAGCAGCTTGAGTGGCAGGGGAGAGAATGAAAAACTGTTTTTT
TRBV7-2	.	TRBJ2-1	TRBD2	CASSAAGRLALNEQFF	TGTGCCAGCAGCGCGGCGGGGCGACTAGCTCTGAATGAGCAGTTCTTC
TRBV9	.	TRBJ2-5	.	CASSPWWAQQETQYF	TGTGCCAGCAGCCCATGGTGGGCTCAGCAAGAGACCCAGTACTTC
TRBV27	.	TRBJ2-1	TRBD2	CASTWGLAGVGEQFF	TGTGCCAGCACATGGGGACTAGCGGGAGTCGGTGAGCAGTTCTTC
TRBV6-5	.	TRBJ2-1	.	CAASTRYNEQFF	TGTGCCGCGTCGACTCGGTACAATGAGCAGTTCTTC
TRBV19	.	TRBJ2-3	TRBD2	CASSIIGTSGDTQYF	TGTGCCAGTAGTATCATTGGGACTAGCGGAGATACGCAGTATTTT
TRBV6-4	.	TRBJ2-1	TRBD2	CASSDSGTSGINEQFF	TGTGCCAGCAGTGACTCCGGGACTAGCGGGATCAATGAGCAGTTCTTC
TRBV19	.	TRBJ2-7	.	CASSIVSGLAYEQYF	TGTGCCAGTAGTATAGTTAGCGGATTAGCCTACGAGCAGTACTTC
TRBV19	.	TRBJ1-3	.	CASSMADSQASGNTIYF	TGTGCCAGTAGTATGGCGGACAGTCAGGCCTCTGGAAACACCATATATTTT
TRBV30	.	TRBJ1-1	TRBD1	CAWNPGQGNTEAFF	TGTGCCTGGAATCCGGGACAGGGGAACACTGAAGCTTTCTTT